The T cell receptor (beta chain) under discussion was sequenced for a study of blood T cells in healthy people across ages. Background on the study: Template switching picked up about one barcoded beta molecule for each two T cells. Study-wide points: Total diversity from one million sequenced T cells was likely underestimated. Not knowing donor CMV status may have confounded expanded clonotype changes.

The CDR3 covers 11 residues. Germline CDR1 DFQATT, CDR2 SNEGSKA (reference sequence). J was trimmed by 13 bases and V by 5 bases; bases with no gene match: 10. Regarding this clonotype: Its target is unknown.

Peripheral blood from each donor was collected in a volume of 8 to 10 milliliters. PCR was performed a second time for about 7 to 11 cycles using a sample-barcoded 5' primer and a J-beta primer mix. TCRdb reprocessed the 5' RACE reads with MiXCR, giving one entry per CDR3 protein. The data contain some 730,000 distinct CDR3 sequences, over 20% of them singletons. The TCR comes from an older man in good health. This chain uses TRBV20-1 with TRBJ2-5; 7 bases are a match to TRBD2. Sequenced input: blood. The CDR3 region has the DNA TGCAGTGCTGGGGAGGGACCGGGGGGGTACTTC. This encodes CSAGEGPGGYF.